This T cell receptor beta chain emerged from a study of blood T cell repertoires in COVID-19. Study-wide context: PBMCs, B-cell-depleted T cells, or T cells provided the cDNA or gDNA that made up the material.

CDR1 is DFQATT, CDR2 SNEGSKA, per germline (reference sequence). The CDR3 is 12 amino acids. Trimming removed 3 bases at V and 7 bases at J, with 12 bases between. Cohorts were assigned according to the clinical history that participants reported. Some clones are missing from TCRdb's copy, which holds only in-frame ones; the method was immunoSEQ multiplex PCR. Counted here are about 340,000 clones, around 86% occurring once; the ten biggest clones make up around 4%. This clonotype was obtained from a woman in her forties with acute COVID-19. V and J are TRBV20-1 and TRBJ1-1; D gene uncertain. The sample was PBMCs or T cells enriched from blood (not recorded which). The CDR3 DNA reads TGCAGTGCTAGTTCAGGCGTAGGTGAAGCTTTCTTT. This gives the protein CSASSGVGEAFF.